This entry is about one T cell receptor (beta chain). Its antigen is currently unknown. TCRdb re-called the 5' RACE reads with MiXCR, one entry per CDR3 protein. The sample lists hundreds of thousands of distinct CDR3 sequences; roughly 24% were seen once. This specimen belongs to a study of identical twins. Points from the study as a whole: Among monozygotic twins, out-of-frame TCR alpha sharing exceeded what models predicted. The authors drew conclusions from cross-sectional statistical analysis rather than following the same donors.

The CDR3 is 17 amino acids. CDR1 and CDR2 from the germline V gene are SGHRS and YFSETQ. Unmatched junction bases numbered 5, after V lost 2 bases and J lost 0 bases. This sample was also put to use in a study of T cells expressing NK-cell markers. That source notes: Roughly six donors carried dominant NKG2C+ clonotypes that made up 1.0-7.0% of their CD8+ T cells. Whether expanded NKG2C-expressing T cell clones recognize HCMV is unknown.

The genes are TRBV5-1 and TRBJ2-6, with 7 bases identical to TRBD2. Sequencing was carried out using CD4+ T cells sorted from blood. The receptor comes from a woman between 18 and 29 years old in good health. The CDR3 sequence: CASSFGGTNSGANVLTF. CDR3 nucleotide sequence: TGCGCCAGCAGCTTCGGGGGGACCAACTCTGGGGCCAACGTCCTGACTTTC.